The source of this T cell receptor (beta chain) is a study of cytomegalovirus exposure and HLA in healthy donors. This clone has more than one count but fewer than ten. Its antigen is not known. The study's findings and limits: The study flagged fewer than 200 TCR beta chains as cytomegalovirus-associated. Solely CMV serostatus was available to characterize immune exposure. Despite most TCR sequences being rare, some public TCRs occurred in many donors. A later examination showed that TCR association rates differed by HLA locus, with DRB1 most and HLA-C fewest.

Between the trimmed V and J ends, which lost 1 base and 5 bases, there was a span of 7 bases. Germline CDR1 is SGHDN and CDR2 is FVKESK. The length of the CDR3 is 13 residues. The PCR contained 60 Vbeta and 13 Jbeta primers. TCRdb's table, derived via immunoSEQ multiplex PCR, lists solely in-frame clones and lacks some. This sample yields 170,000 or so clones, of which 65% to 85% are seen a single time; 2.5% to 3.5% belongs to the top ten. The chain couples TRBV14 to TRBJ2-3; the D is unclear. This TCR derives from a woman between 50 and 59 years old in good health and CMV-seropositive. The sequenced sample consisted of PBMCs. CDR3: CASSQGGGDTQYF. DNA of the CDR3: TGTGCCAGCAGCCAAGGAGGTGGAGATACGCAGTATTTT.